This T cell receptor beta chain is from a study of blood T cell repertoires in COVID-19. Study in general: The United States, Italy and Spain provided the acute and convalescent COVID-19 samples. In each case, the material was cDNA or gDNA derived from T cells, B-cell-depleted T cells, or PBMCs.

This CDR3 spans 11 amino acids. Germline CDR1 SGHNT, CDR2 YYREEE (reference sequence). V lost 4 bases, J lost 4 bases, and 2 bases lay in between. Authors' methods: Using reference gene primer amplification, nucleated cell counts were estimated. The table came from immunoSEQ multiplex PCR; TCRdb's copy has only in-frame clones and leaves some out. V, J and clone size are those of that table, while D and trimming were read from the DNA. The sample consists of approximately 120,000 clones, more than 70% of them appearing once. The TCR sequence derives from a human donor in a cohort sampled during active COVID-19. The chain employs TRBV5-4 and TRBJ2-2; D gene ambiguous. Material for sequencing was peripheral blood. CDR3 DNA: TGTGCCAGCAGCCGCACCGGGGAGCTGTTTTTT. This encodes CASSRTGELFF.